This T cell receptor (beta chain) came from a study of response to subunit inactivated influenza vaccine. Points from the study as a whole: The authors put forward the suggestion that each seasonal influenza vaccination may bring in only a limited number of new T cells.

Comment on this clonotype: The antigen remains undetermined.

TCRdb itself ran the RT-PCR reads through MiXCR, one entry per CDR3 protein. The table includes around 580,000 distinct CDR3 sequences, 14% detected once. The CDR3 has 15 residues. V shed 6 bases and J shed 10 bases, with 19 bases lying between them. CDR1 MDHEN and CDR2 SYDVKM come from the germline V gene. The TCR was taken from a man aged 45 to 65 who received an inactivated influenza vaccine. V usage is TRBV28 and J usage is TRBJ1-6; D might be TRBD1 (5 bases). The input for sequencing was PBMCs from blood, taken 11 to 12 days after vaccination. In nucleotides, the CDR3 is TGTGCCAGCAGCTCACAGTGGGGGGGGTGGTCACCCCTCCACTTT. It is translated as CASSSQWGGWSPLHF.